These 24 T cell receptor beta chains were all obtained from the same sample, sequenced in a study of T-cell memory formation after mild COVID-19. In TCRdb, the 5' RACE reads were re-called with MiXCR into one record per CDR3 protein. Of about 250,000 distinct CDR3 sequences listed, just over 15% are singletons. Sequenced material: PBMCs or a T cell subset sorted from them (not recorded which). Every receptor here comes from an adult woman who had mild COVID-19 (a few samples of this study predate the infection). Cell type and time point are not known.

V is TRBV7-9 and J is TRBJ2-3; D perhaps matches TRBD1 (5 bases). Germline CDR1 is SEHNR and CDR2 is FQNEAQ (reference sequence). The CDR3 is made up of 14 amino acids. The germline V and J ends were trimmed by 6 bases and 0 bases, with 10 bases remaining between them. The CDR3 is CASRPRASTDTQYF. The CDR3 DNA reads TGTGCCAGCAGGCCCAGGGCCAGCACAGATACGCAGTATTTT.

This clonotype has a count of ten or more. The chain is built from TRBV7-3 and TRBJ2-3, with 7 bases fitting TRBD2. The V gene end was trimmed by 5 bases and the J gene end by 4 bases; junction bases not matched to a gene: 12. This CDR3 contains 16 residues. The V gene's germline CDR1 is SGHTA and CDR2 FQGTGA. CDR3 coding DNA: TGTGCCAGCAGCCCACTAGGCCTAGCGGTTCCAGATACGCAGTATTTT. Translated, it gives CASSPLGLAVPDTQYF.

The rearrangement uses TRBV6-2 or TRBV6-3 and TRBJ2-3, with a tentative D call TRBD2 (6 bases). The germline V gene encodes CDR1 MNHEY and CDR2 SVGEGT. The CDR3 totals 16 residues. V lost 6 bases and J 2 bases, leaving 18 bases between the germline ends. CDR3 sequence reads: CASRGLSETNTDTQYF. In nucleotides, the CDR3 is TGTGCCAGCAGAGGACTATCCGAAACGAACACAGATACGCAGTATTTT.

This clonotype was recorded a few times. DNA for the CDR3: TGTGCCAGCAGCTGGACGGGACCGAGAGGGGCCAACGTCCTGACTTTC. Translation: CASSWTGPRGANVLTF. This chain uses TRBV5-5 with TRBJ2-6, with D perhaps matching TRBD1 or TRBD2 (5 bases each). Germline CDR1 is SGHKS and CDR2 is YYEKEE (reference sequence). Trimming pared 3 bases from V and 4 bases from J, leaving 14 bases between. The CDR3 sequence is 16 residues long.

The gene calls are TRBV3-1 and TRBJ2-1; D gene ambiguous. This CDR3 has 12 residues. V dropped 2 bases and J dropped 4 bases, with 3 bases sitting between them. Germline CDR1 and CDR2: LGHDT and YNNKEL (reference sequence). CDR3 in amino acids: CASSQRYNEQFF. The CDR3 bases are TGTGCCAGCAGCCAACGGTACAATGAGCAGTTCTTC.

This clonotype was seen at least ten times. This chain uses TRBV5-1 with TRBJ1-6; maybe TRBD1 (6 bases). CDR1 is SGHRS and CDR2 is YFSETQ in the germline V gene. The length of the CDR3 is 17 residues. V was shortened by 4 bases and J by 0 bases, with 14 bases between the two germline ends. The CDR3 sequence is CASSRQESSSYNSPLHF. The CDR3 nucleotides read TGCGCCAGCAGCCGACAGGAGTCGAGCTCCTATAATTCACCCCTCCACTTT.

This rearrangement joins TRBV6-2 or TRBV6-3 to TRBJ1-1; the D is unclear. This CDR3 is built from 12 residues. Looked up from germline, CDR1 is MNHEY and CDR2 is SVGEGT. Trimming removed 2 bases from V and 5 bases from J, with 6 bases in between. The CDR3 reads CASSYVVTEAFF. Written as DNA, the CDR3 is TGTGCCAGCAGTTACGTTGTGACTGAAGCTTTCTTT.

In nucleotides, the CDR3 is TGTGCCAGCAACGCGGGAGGTAACTACGAGCAGTACTTC. Amino acids: CASNAGGNYEQYF. V usage is TRBV2 and J usage is TRBJ2-7, with 8 positions matching TRBD2. Germline V gives CDR1 SNHLY, CDR2 FYNNEI. The CDR3 totals 13 residues. The V gene end was trimmed by 7 bases and the J gene end by 3 bases; junction bases not matched to a gene: 5.

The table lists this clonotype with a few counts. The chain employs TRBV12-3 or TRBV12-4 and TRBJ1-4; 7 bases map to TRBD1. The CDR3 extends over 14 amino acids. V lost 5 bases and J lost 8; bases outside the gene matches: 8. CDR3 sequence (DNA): TGTGCCAGCAGTCTCGGACAGGTTACCGAAAAACTGTTTTTT. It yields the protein CASSLGQVTEKLFF.

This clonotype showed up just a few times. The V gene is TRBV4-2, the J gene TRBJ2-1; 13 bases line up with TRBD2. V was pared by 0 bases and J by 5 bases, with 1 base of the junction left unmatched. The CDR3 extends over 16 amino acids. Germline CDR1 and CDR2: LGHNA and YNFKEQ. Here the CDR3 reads CASSQEGTSGNNEQFF. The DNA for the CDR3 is TGTGCCAGCAGCCAAGAAGGGACTAGCGGGAACAATGAGCAGTTCTTC.

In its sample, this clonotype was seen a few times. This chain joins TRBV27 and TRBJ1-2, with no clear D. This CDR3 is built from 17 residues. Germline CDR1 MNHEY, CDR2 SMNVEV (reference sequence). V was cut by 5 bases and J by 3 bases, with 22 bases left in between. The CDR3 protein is CASSPVSSRVWHYGYTF. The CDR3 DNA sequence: TGTGCCAGCAGTCCCGTAAGCTCCCGGGTCTGGCACTATGGCTACACCTTC.

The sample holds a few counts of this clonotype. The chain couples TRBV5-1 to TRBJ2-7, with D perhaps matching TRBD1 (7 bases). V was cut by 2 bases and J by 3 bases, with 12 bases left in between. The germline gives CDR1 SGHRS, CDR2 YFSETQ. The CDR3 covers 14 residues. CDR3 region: CASSFGGGVYEQYF. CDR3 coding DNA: TGCGCCAGCAGCTTCGGAGGGGGCGTCTACGAGCAGTACTTC.

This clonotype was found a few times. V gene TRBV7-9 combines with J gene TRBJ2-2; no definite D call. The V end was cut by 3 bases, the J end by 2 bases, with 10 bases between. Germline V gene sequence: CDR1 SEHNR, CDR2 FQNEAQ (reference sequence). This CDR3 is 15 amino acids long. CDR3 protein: CASSFLSVNTGELFF. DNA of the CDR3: TGTGCCAGCAGCTTTTTGTCAGTTAACACCGGGGAGCTGTTTTTT.

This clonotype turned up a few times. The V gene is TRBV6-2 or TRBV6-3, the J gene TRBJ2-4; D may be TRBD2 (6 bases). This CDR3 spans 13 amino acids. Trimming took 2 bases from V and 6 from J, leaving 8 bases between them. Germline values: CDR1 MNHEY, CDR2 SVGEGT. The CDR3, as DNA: TGTGCCAGCAGTTACCTGGGACTAAACATTCAGTACTTC. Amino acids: CASSYLGLNIQYF.

The CDR3 loop reads CASSLGVDRADGYTF. The DNA of the CDR3 is TGTGCCAGCAGCTTAGGAGTGGACAGGGCGGATGGCTACACCTTC. The V gene is TRBV7-9, the J gene TRBJ1-2; 8 bases agree with TRBD1. The J segment lost 6 bases and the V segment lost 1 base, leaving 7 bases of the junction unmatched. The CDR3 spans 15 residues. Germline V lookup: CDR1 SEHNR, CDR2 FQNEAQ (reference sequence).

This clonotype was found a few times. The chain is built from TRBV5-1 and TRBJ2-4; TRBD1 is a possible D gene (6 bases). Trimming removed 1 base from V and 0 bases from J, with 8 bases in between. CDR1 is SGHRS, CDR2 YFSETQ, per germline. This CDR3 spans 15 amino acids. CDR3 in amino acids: CASSLQGIAKNIQYF. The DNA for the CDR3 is TGCGCCAGCAGCTTGCAGGGGATAGCCAAAAACATTCAGTACTTC.

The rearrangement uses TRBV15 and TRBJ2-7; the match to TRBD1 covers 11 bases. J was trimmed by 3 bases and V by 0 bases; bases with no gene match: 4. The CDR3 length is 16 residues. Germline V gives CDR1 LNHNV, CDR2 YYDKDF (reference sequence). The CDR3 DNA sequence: TGTGCCACCAGCAGAGATAGGACAGGGGGCCACTACGAGCAGTACTTC. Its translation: CATSRDRTGGHYEQYF.

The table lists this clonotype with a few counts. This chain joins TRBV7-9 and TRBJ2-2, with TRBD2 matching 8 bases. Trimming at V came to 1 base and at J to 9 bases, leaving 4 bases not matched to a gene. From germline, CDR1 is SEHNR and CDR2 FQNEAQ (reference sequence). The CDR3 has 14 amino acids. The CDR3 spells CASSLDGGARELFF. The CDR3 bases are TGTGCCAGCAGCTTAGACGGGGGGGCCCGGGAGCTGTTTTTT.

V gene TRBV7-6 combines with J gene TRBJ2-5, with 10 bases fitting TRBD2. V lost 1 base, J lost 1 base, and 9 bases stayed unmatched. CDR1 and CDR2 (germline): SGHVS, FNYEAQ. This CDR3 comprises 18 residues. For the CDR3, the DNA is TGTGCCAGCAGCTTAGGAGGCGGGGCTAGCGGGAGCCAAGAGACCCAGTACTTC. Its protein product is CASSLGGGASGSQETQYF. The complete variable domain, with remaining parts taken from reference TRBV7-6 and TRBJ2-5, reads GAGVSQSPRYKVTKRGQDVALRCDPISGHVSLYWYRQALGQGPEFLTYFNYEAQQDKSGLPNDRFSAERPEGSISTLTIQRTEQRDSAMYRCASSLGGGASGSQETQYFGPGTRLLVL.

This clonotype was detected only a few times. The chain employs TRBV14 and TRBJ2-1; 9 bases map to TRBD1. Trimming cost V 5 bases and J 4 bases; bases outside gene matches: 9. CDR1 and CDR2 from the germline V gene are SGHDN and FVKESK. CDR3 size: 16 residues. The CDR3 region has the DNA TGTGCCAGCAGCAAACTCCGGGACAGGGATTACAATGAGCAGTTCTTC. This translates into CASSKLRDRDYNEQFF. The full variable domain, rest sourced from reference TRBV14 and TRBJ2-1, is EAGVTQFPSHSVIEKGQTVTLRCDPISGHDNLYWYRRVMGKEIKFLLHFVKESKQDESGMPNNRFLAERTGGTYSTLKVQPAELEDSGVYFCASSKLRDRDYNEQFFGPGTRLTVL.

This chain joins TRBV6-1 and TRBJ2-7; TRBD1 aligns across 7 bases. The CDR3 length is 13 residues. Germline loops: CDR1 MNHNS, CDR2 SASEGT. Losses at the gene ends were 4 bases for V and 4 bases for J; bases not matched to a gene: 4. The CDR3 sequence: CASSGLQGYEQYF. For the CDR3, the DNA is TGTGCCAGCAGTGGCCTACAGGGGTACGAGCAGTACTTC.

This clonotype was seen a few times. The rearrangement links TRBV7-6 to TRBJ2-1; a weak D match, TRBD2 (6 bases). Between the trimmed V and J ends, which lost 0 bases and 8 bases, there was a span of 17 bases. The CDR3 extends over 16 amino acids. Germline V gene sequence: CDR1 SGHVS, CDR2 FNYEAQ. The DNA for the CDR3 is TGTGCCAGCAGCTTAGCCCTGCGGGAAGGCGGCGATGAGCAGTTCTTC. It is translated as CASSLALREGGDEQFF.

Here the CDR3 reads CASSQESGQPQHF. The CDR3, as DNA: TGTGCCAGCAGCCAAGAGTCAGGTCAGCCCCAGCATTTT. The rearrangement uses TRBV4-2 and TRBJ1-5; D is undetermined. The CDR3 spans 13 residues. Between the trimmed V and J ends, which lost 0 bases and 6 bases, there was a span of 6 bases. Germline lookup yields CDR1 LGHNA and CDR2 YNFKEQ.

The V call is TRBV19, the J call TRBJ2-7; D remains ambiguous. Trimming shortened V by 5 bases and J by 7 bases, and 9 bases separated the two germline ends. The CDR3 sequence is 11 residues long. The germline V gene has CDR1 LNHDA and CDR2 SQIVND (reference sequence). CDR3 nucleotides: TGTGCCAGTAGTCTAGGGAAAGAGCAGTACTTC. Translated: CASSLGKEQYF.